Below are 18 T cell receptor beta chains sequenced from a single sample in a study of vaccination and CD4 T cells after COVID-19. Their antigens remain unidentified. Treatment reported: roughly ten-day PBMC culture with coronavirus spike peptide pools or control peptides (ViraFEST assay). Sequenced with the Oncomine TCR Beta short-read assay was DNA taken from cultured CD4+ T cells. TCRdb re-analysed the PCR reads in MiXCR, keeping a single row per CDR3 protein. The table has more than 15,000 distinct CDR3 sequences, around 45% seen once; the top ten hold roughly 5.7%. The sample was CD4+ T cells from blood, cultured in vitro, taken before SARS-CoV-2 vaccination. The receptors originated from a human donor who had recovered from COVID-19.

The CDR3 sequence is CASSSRPDYGYTF. DNA of the CDR3: TGTGCCAGCAGCTCCCGACCGGACTATGGCTACACCTTC. The chain combines TRBV12-3 or TRBV12-4 with TRBJ1-2; D gene ambiguous. Trimming took off 6 bases at V and 3 bases at J, with 11 bases between the two ends. CDR3 size: 13 residues.

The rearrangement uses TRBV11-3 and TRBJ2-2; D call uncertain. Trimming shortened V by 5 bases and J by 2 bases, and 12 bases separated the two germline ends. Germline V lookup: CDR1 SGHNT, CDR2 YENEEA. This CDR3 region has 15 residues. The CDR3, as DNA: TGTGCCAGCAGCCAAACGGTGGCTAACACCGGGGAGCTGTTTTTT. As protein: CASSQTVANTGELFF.

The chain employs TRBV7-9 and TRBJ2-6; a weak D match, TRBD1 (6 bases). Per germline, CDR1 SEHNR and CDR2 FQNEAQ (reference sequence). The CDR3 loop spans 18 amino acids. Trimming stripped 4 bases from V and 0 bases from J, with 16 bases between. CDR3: CASSSPTGHSSGANVLTF. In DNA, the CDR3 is TGTGCCAGCAGCTCACCGACAGGTCACAGCTCTGGGGCCAACGTCCTGACTTTC.

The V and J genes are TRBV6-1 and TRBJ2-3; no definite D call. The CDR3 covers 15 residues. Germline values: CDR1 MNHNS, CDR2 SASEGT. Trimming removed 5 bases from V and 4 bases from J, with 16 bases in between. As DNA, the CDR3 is TGTGCCAGCAGTCCCTTTATTGGTTGGCCAGATACGCAGTATTTT. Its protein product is CASSPFIGWPDTQYF.

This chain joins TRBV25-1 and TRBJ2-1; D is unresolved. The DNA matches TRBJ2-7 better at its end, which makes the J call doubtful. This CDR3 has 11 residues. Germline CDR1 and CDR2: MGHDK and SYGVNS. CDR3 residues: CATQSIDEQYF. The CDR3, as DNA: TGTGCCACCCAGTCAATTGACGAGCAGTACTTC.

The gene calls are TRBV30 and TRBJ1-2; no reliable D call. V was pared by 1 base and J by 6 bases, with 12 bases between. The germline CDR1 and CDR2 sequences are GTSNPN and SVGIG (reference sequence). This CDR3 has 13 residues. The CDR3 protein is CAWSGGLGNGYTF. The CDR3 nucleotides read TGTGCCTGGAGTGGGGGTCTGGGGAATGGCTACACCTTC.

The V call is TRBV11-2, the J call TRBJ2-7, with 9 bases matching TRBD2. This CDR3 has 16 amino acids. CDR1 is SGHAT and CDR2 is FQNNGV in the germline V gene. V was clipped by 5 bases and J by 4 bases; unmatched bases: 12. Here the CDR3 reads CASSLQRLAGTYEQYF. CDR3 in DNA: TGTGCCAGCAGCCTCCAGCGCCTAGCGGGAACTTACGAGCAGTACTTC. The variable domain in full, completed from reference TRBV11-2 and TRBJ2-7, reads EAGVAQSPRYKIIEKRQSVAFWCNPISGHATLYWYQQILGQGPKLLIQFQNNGVVDDSQLPKDRFSAERLKGVDSTLKIQPAKLEDSAVYLCASSLQRLAGTYEQYFGPGTRLTVT.

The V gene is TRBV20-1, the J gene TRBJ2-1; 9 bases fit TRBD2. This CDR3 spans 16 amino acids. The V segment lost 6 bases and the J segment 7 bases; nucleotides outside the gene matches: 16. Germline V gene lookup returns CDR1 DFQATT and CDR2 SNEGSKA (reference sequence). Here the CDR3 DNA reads TGCAGTGCCCTCCGTGTTAGCGGGAGTATAGGGAATGAGCAGTTCTTC. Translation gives CSALRVSGSIGNEQFF.

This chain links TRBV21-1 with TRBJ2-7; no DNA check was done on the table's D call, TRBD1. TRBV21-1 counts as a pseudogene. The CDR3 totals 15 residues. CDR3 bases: TGTGCCAGCAGCCAGGGACAGGGGGCGACGTACGAGCAGTACTTC. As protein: CASSQGQGATYEQYF.

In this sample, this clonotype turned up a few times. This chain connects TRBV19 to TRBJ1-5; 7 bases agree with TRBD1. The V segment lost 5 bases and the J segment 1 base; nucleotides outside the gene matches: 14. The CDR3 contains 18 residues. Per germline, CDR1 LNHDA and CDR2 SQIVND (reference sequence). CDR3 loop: CASSVPSLLTGSNQPQHF. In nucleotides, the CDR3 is TGTGCCAGTAGTGTCCCCTCGCTCCTGACAGGGAGCAATCAGCCCCAGCATTTT.

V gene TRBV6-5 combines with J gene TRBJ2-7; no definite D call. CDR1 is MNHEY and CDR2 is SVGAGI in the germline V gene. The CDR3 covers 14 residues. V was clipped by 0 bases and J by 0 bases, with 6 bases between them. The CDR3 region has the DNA TGTGCCAGCAGTTACTCTGAGTTCTCCTACGAGCAGTACTTC. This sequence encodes CASSYSEFSYEQYF.

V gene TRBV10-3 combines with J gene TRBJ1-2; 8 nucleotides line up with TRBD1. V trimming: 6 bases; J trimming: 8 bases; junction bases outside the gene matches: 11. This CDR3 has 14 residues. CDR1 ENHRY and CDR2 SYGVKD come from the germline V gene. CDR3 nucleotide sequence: TGTGCCATCAGCCCCGGACAGGGACCGCCAGGCTACACCTTC. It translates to CAISPGQGPPGYTF.

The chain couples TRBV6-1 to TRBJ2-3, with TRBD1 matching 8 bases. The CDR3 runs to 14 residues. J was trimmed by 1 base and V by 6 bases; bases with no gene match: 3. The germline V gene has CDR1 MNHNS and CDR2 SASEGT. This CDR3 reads CASRQGAGTDTQYF. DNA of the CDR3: TGTGCCAGCAGGCAGGGGGCAGGCACAGATACGCAGTATTTT.

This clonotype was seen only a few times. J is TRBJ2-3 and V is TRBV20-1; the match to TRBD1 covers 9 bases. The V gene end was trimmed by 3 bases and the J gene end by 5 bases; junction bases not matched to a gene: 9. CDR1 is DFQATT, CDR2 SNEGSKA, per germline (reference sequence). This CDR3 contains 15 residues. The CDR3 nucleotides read TGCAGTGCTAGGACGGACAGGGGTTTAGTAGATACGCAGTATTTT. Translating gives CSARTDRGLVDTQYF.

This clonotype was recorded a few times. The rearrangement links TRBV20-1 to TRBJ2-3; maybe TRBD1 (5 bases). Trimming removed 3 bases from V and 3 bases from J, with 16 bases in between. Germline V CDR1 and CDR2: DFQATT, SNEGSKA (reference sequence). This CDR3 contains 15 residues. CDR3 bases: TGCAGTGCTAGGAGTGAGAACAGGCAGACAGATACGCAGTATTTT. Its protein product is CSARSENRQTDTQYF.

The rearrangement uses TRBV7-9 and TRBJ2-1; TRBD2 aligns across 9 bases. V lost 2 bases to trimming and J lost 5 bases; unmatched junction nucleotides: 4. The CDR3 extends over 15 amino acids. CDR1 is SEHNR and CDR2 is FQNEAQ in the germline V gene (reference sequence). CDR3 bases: TGTGCCAGCAGCTTACGGGCGGGGGGGCACAATGAGCAGTTCTTC. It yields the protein CASSLRAGGHNEQFF.

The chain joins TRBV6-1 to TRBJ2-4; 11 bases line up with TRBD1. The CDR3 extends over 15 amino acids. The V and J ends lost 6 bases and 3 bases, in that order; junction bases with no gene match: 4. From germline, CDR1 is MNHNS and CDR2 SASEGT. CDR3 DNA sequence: TGTGCCAGCAGGGGGACAGGGGGAGACAAAAACATTCAGTACTTC. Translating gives CASRGTGGDKNIQYF.

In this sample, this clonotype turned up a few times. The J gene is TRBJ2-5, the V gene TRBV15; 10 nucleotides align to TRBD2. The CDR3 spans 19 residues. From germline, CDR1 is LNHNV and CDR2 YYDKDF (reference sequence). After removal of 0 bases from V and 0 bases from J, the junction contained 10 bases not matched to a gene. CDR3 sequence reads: CATSRDRGLATTNQETQYF. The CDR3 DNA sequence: TGTGCCACCAGCAGAGATCGGGGACTAGCGACCACGAACCAAGAGACCCAGTACTTC.